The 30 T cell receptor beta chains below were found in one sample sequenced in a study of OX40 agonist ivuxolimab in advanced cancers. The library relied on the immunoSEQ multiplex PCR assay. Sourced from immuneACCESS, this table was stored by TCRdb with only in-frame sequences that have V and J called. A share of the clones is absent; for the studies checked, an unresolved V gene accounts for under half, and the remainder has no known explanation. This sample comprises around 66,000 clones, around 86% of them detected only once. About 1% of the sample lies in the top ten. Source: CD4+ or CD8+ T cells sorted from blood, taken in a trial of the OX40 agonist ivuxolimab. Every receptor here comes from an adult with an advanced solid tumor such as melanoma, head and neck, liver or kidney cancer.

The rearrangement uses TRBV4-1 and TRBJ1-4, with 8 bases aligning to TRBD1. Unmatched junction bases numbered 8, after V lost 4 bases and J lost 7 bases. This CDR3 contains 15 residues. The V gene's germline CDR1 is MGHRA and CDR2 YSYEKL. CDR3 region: CASSRKTGTGEKLFF. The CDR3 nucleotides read TGCGCCAGCAGCCGGAAGACAGGGACAGGTGAAAAACTGTTTTTT.

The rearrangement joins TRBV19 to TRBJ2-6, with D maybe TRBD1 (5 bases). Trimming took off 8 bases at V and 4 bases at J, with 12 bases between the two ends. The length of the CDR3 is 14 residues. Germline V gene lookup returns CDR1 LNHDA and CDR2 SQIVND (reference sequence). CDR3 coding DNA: TGTGCCAGTCAGGGATTCTTGGGGGCCAACGTCCTGACTTTC. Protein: CASQGFLGANVLTF.

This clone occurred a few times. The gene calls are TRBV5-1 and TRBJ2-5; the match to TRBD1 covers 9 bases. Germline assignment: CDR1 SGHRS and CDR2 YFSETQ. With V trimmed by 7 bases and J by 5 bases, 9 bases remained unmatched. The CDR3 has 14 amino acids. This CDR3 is CASGGTGGQETQYF. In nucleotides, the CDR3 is TGCGCCAGCGGGGGTACAGGGGGCCAGGAGACCCAGTACTTC.

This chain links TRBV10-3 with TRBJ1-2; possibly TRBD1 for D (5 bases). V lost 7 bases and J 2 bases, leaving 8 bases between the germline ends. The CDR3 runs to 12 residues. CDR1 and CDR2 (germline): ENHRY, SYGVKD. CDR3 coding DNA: TGTGCCATCATAGACAGCAACTATGGCTACACCTTC. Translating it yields CAIIDSNYGYTF.

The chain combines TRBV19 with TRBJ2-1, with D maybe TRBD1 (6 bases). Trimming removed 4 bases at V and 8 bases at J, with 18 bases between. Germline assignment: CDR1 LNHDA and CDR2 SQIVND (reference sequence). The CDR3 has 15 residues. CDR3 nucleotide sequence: TGTGCCAGTAGTAGCCGGGCCCAGGGGTGGGATGAGCAGTTCTTC. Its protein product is CASSSRAQGWDEQFF.

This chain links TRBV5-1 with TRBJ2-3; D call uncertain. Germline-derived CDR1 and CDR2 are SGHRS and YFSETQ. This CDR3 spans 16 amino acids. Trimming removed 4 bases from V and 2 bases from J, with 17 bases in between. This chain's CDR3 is CASSNQVSGDTDTQYF. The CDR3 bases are TGCGCCAGCAGCAATCAGGTGTCAGGTGACACAGATACGCAGTATTTT. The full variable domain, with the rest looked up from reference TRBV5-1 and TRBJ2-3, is KAGVTQTPRYLIKTRGQQVTLSCSPISGHRSVSWYQQTPGQGLQFLFEYFSETQRNKGNFPGRFSGRQFSNSRSEMNVSTLELGDSALYLCASSNQVSGDTDTQYFGPGTRLTVL.

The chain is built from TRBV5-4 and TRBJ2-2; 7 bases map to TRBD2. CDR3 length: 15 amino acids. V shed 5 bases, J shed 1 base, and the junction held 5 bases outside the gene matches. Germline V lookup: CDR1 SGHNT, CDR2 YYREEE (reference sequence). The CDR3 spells CASSQLAQNTGELFF. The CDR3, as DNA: TGTGCCAGCAGTCAACTAGCGCAGAACACCGGGGAGCTGTTTTTT. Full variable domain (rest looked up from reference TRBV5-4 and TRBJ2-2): ETGVTQSPTHLIKTRGQQVTLRCSSQSGHNTVSWYQQALGQGPQFIFQYYREEENGRGNFPPRFSGLQFPNYSSELNVNALELDDSALYLCASSQLAQNTGELFFGEGSRLTVL.

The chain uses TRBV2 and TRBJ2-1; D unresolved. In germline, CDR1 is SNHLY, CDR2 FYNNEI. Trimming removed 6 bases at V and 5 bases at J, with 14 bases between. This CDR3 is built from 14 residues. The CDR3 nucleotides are TGTGCCAGCAGGTCCCGATTTATCGACAATGAGCAGTTCTTC. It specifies CASRSRFIDNEQFF.

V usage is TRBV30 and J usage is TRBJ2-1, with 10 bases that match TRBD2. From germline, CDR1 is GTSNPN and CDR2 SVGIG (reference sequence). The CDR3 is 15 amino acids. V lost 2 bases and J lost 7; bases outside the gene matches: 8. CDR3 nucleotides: TGTGCCTGGAGTCTGCCTAGCGGGAGCCATAATGAGCAGTTCTTC. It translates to CAWSLPSGSHNEQFF. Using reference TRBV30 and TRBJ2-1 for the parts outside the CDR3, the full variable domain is SQTIHQWPATLVQPVGSPLSLECTVEGTSNPNLYWYRQAAGRGLQLLFYSVGIGQISSEVPQNLSASRPQDRQFILSSKKLLLSDSGFYLCAWSLPSGSHNEQFFGPGTRLTVL.

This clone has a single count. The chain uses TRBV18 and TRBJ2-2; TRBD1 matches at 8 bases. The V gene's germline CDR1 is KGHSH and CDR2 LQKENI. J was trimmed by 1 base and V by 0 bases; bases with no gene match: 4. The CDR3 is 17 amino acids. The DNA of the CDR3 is TGTGCCAGCTCACCACCGAACAGGGGGGTGAACACCGGGGAGCTGTTTTTT. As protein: CASSPPNRGVNTGELFF.

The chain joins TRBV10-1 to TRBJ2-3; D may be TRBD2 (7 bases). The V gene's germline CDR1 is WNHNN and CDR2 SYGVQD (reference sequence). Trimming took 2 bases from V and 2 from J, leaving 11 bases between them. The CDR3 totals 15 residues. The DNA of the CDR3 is TGCGCCAGCAGTGAGAGGGGGGACTACACAGATACGCAGTATTTT. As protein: CASSERGDYTDTQYF.

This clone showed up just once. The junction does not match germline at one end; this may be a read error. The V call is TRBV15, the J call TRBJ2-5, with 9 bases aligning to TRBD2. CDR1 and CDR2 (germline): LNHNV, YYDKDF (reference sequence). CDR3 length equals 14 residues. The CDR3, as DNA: TGTGCCACCAGCAGAGATCGGGGAGAGGGACTAGCTCACTTC. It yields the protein CATSRDRGEGLAHF. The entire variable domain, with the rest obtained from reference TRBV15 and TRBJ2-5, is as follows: DAMVIQNPRYQVTQFGKPVTLSCSQTLNHNVMYWYQQKSSQAPKLLFHYYDKDFNNEADTPDNFQSRRPNTSFCFLDIRSPGLGDTAMYLCATSRDRGEGLAHFGPGTRLLVL.

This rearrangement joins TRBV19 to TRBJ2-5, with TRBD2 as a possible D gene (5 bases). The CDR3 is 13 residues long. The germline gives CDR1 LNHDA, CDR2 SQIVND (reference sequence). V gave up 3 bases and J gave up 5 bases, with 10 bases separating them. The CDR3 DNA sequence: TGTGCCAGTAGTATCCTTCGAGGGGAGACCCAGTACTTC. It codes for CASSILRGETQYF.

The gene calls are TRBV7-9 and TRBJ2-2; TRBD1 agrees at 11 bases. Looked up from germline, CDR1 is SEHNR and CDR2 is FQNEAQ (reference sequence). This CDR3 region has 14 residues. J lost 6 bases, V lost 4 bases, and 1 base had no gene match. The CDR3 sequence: CASSSGQGAGELFF. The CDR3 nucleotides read TGTGCCAGCAGCTCGGGACAGGGGGCCGGGGAGCTGTTTTTT. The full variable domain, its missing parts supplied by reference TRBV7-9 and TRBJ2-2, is DTGVSQNPRHKITKRGQNVTFRCDPISEHNRLYWYRQTLGQGPEFLTYFQNEAQLEKSRLLSDRFSAERPKGSFSTLEIQRTEQGDSAMYLCASSSGQGAGELFFGEGSRLTVL.

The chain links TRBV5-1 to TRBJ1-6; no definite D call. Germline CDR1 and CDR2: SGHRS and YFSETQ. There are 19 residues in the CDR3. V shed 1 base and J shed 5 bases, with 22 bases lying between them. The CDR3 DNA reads TGCGCCAGCAGCTTGCGGATCCAGGCTCCCGGGTCGGATAATTCACCCCTCCACTTT. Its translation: CASSLRIQAPGSDNSPLHF.

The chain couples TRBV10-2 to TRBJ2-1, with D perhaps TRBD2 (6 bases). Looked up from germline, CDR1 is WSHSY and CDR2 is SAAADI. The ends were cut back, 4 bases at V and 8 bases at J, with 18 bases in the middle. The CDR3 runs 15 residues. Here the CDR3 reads CASSGWDSHGDEQFF. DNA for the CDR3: TGCGCCAGCAGTGGCTGGGACTCCCACGGTGATGAGCAGTTCTTC.

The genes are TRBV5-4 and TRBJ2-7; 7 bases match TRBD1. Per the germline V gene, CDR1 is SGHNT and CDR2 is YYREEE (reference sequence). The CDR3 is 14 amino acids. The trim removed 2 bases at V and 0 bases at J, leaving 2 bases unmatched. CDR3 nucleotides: TGTGCCAGCAGCTTACAGGGGAGCTCCTACGAGCAGTACTTC. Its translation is CASSLQGSSYEQYF.

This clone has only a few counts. The CDR3 loop reads CASSRESGGKQFF. The CDR3 nucleotides are TGTGCCAGCTCCCGTGAAAGTGGTGGGAAGCAGTTCTTC. V gene TRBV18 combines with J gene TRBJ2-1, with unresolved D. CDR3 size: 13 residues. Trimming left V 6 bases short and J 11 bases short, with 17 bases between. The V gene's germline CDR1 is KGHSH and CDR2 LQKENI. The complete variable domain, with remaining parts taken from reference TRBV18 and TRBJ2-1, reads NAGVMQNPRHLVRRRGQEARLRCSPMKGHSHVYWYRQLPEEGLKFMVYLQKENIIDESGMPKERFSAEFPKEGPSILRIQQVVRGDSAAYFCASSRESGGKQFFGPGTRLTVL.

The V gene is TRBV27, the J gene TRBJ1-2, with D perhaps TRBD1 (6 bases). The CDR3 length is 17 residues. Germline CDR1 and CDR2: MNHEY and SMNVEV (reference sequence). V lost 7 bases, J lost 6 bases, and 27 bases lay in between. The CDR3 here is CASTPLVGAVSFHGYTF. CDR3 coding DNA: TGTGCCAGCACCCCTTTAGTGGGGGCAGTCAGTTTCCATGGCTACACCTTC.

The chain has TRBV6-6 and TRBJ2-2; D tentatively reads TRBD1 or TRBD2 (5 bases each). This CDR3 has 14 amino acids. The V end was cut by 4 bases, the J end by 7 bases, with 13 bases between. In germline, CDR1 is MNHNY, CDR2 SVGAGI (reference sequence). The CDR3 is CASSSSQGVGELFF. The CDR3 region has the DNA TGTGCCAGCAGTTCCTCCCAGGGAGTCGGGGAGCTGTTTTTT.

CDR3 protein: CASRQNTGGYEQYF. The DNA of the CDR3 is TGCGCCAGCAGGCAAAATACAGGGGGATACGAGCAGTACTTC. The chain carries TRBV4-1 and TRBJ2-7; 8 bases fit TRBD1. CDR1 is MGHRA, CDR2 YSYEKL, per germline. V shed 6 bases and J 4 bases; nucleotides not matched to a gene: 8. This CDR3 spans 14 amino acids.

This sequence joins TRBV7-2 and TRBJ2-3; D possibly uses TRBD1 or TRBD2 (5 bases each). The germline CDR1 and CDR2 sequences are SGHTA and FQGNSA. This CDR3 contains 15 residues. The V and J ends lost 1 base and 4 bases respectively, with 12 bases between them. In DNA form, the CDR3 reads TGTGCCAGCAGCTTAGTAGCGAGAGGGGCAGATACGCAGTATTTT. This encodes CASSLVARGADTQYF.

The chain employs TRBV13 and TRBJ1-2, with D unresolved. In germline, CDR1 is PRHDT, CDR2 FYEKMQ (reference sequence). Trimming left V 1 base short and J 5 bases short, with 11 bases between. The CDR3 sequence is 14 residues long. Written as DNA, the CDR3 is TGTGCCAGCAGCTTAGTTTCAGGATCGTATGGCTACACCTTC. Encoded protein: CASSLVSGSYGYTF.

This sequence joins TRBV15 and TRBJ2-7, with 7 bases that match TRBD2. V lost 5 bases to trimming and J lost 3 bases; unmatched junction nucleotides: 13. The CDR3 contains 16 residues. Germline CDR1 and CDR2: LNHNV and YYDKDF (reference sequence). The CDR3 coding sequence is TGTGCCACCAGCCCCTTGTGGGGCGGGAGTTTCTACGAGCAGTACTTC. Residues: CATSPLWGGSFYEQYF.

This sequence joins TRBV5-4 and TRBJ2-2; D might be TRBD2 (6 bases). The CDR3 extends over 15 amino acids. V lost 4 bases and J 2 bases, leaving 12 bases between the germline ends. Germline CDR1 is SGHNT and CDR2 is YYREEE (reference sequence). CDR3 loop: CASSPGTPNTGELFF. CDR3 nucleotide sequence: TGTGCCAGCAGCCCAGGGACTCCCAACACCGGGGAGCTGTTTTTT.

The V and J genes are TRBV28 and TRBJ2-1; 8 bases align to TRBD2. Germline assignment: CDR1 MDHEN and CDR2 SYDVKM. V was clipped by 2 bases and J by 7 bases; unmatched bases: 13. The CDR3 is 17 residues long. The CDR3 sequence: CASSLTRGSGNANEQFF. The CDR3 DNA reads TGTGCCAGCAGTTTAACCCGGGGTAGCGGGAATGCGAATGAGCAGTTCTTC. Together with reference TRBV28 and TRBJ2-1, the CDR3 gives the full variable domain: DVKVTQSSRYLVKRTGEKVFLECVQDMDHENMFWYRQDPGLGLRLIYFSYDVKMKEKGDIPEGYSVSREKKERFSLILESASTNQTSMYLCASSLTRGSGNANEQFFGPGTRLTVL.

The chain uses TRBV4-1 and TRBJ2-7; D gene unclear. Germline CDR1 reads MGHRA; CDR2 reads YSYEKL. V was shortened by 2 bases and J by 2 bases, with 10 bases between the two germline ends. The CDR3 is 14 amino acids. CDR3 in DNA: TGCGCCAGCAGCCAATCCTACAGTCCCTACGAGCAGTACTTC. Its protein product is CASSQSYSPYEQYF.

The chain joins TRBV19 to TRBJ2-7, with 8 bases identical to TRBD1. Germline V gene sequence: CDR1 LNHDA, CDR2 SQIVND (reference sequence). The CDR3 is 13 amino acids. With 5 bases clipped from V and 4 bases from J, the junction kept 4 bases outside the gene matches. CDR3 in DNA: TGTGCCAGTAGTCAGGGGGCGCCGTACGAGCAGTACTTC. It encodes CASSQGAPYEQYF.

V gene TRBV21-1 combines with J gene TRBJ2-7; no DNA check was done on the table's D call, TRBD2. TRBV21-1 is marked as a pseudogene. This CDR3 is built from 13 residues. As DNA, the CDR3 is TGTGCCAGCACCGTCTCGGAGTCCGGCGAGCAGTACTTC. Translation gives CASTVSESGEQYF.

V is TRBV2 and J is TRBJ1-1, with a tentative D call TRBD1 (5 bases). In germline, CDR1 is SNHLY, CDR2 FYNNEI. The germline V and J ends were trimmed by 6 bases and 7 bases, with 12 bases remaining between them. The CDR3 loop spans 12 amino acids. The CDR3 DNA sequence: TGTGCCAGCAGCTTGGACATGCGTGAAGCTTTCTTT. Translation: CASSLDMREAFF.